The clone carrying this TCR beta chain was counted once. V was pared by 4 bases and J by 6 bases, with 12 bases between. The CDR3 sequence is 13 residues long. The germline CDR1 and CDR2 sequences are MNHNS and SASEGT. This sample is drawn from a study of shared T cell receptors in the human thymus. Profiling relied on immunoSEQ multiplex PCR, and the TCRdb table lists in-frame clones only, not all of them. The sample contains approximately 760,000 clones, 75% to 90% of which appear only once. These same data were also listed under a study on human thymus T cells. This second study says: Corrective heart surgery yielded resections, and these provided the thymus tissue. Usage of V and J genes appeared biased in thymic and blood repertoires.

The gene calls are TRBV6-1 and TRBJ1-2; D perhaps matches TRBD1 (6 bases). The sequence was collected from a girl under three years old with a congenital heart defect. The sequencing input was thymocytes. CDR3 nucleotides: TGTGCCAGCAGTGTGGACAGCGCCGATGGCTACACCTTC. This gives the protein CASSVDSADGYTF.